This is a list of T cell receptor beta chains from one sample in a study of molecular identifiers for immune sequencing clone quantification. TCRdb recomputed calls from the PCR reads with MiXCR, one row per CDR3 protein. The sample includes just under 650,000 distinct CDR3 sequences, around 20% seen only once; the top ten take around 0.86%. The sequenced material came from naive CD8+ T cells from blood, with Jurkat cell RNA spiked in. These TCRs come from a human donor in good health. Some libraries in this study had Jurkat cell RNA spiked in. The CDR3 runs from the conserved cysteine through the conserved F or W. Fields, in order: D gene, J gene, V gene, clone size, CDR3 protein, CDR3 DNA. D genes are given only for firm matches. The size field is filled for only some rows; it gives once, few, many or a size class.

. TRBJ2-7 TRBV6-2/TRBV6-3 . CASSDRPPYEQYF TGTGCCAGCAGCGACAGGCCGCCCTACGAGCAGTACTTC
TRBD1 TRBJ2-7 TRBV9 few CASSVEGSETGVYEQYF TGTGCCAGCAGCGTAGAAGGGTCGGAGACAGGGGTGTACGAGCAGTACTTC
TRBD2 TRBJ2-3 TRBV15 . CASRPAGRPTDTQYF TGTGCCAGTCGCCCAGCGGGACGACCCACAGATACGCAGTATTTT
TRBD1 TRBJ1-2 TRBV29-1 many CSVFKPGQGSSNYGYTF TGCAGCGTCTTTAAACCGGGACAGGGTTCAAGTAACTATGGCTACACCTTC
. TRBJ1-1 TRBV6-2/TRBV6-3 many CASSYFPRTEAFF TGTGCCAGCAGTTATTTTCCCCGCACTGAAGCTTTCTTT
TRBD1 TRBJ2-7 TRBV9 many CASSPGQGAVEQYF TGTGCCAGCAGCCCAGGACAGGGGGCCGTCGAGCAGTACTTC
. TRBJ2-3 TRBV12-3/TRBV12-4 many CAIQGDSSTDTQYF TGTGCCATCCAGGGGGACTCTAGCACAGATACGCAGTATTTT
. TRBJ1-5 TRBV20-1 many CSARDPQGPYSNQPQHF TGCAGTGCTAGAGATCCTCAGGGACCTTATAGCAATCAGCCCCAGCATTTT
TRBD2 TRBJ2-7 TRBV4-3 . CASSQAPNLGLAGVEQYF TGCGCCAGCAGCCAAGCCCCAAACCTAGGACTAGCGGGAGTTGAGCAGTACTTC
TRBD1 TRBJ2-5 TRBV4-1 many CASSHDMQGALIQETQYF TGCGCCAGCAGCCATGATATGCAGGGGGCCCTCATCCAAGAGACCCAGTACTTC
TRBD2 TRBJ2-3 TRBV12-3/TRBV12-4 . CASSLSVAGATDTQYF TGTGCCAGCAGTTTATCGGTAGCGGGAGCCACAGATACGCAGTATTTT
. TRBJ2-2 TRBV7-9 once CASSLAQRTGELFF TGTGCCAGCAGCTTAGCCCAGAGGACCGGGGAGCTGTTTTTT
. TRBJ2-7 TRBV12-3/TRBV12-4 many CASSHGRIYEQYF TGTGCCAGCAGCCATGGAAGGATCTACGAGCAGTACTTC
. TRBJ1-2 TRBV6-5 few CASSNWGAHGYTF TGTGCCAGCTCAAATTGGGGGGCTCATGGCTACACCTTC
. TRBJ1-1 TRBV2 . CASEDTANTEAFF TGTGCCAGCGAGGACACCGCAAACACTGAAGCTTTCTTT
TRBD2 TRBJ2-1 TRBV19 . CASSMGSGRAGEQFF TGTGCCAGTAGTATGGGTAGCGGGAGGGCCGGTGAGCAGTTCTTC
TRBD2 TRBJ2-3 TRBV7-8 few CASSLPRGGGASDTQYF TGTGCCAGCAGCTTACCCCGGGGCGGGGGGGCGTCAGATACGCAGTATTTT
. TRBJ2-7 TRBV20-1 many CSARNRQSSYEQYF TGCAGTGCTAGAAACAGACAGAGCTCCTACGAGCAGTACTTC
TRBD1 TRBJ2-3 TRBV2 many CASTGTGGYENTQYF TGTGCCAGCACCGGGACAGGGGGTTACGAGAATACGCAGTATTTT
. TRBJ2-7 TRBV10-3 few CAITKEASYEQYF TGTGCCATCACCAAGGAGGCGTCCTACGAGCAGTACTTC
. TRBJ1-5 TRBV2 many CASSDHRTSNQPQHF TGTGCCAGCAGTGACCACAGGACGAGCAATCAGCCCCAGCATTTT
TRBD1 TRBJ1-2 TRBV6-5 . CASSSQDRGGGYTF TGTGCCAGCAGTTCCCAGGACAGGGGCGGAGGCTACACCTTC
. TRBJ1-6 TRBV19 many CASSSPGINSPLHF TGTGCCAGTAGTAGTCCAGGGATTAATTCACCCCTCCACTTT
TRBD2 TRBJ2-2 TRBV14 many CASTLAGTGELFF TGTGCCAGCACCTTAGCGGGAACCGGGGAGCTGTTTTTT
TRBD1 TRBJ1-6 TRBV14 . CASGQESVQGNSPLHF TGTGCCAGCGGCCAAGAATCAGTACAGGGGAATTCACCCCTCCACTTT
. TRBJ1-1 TRBV2 many CASRDDSSEAFF TGTGCCAGCAGAGATGACAGTTCTGAAGCTTTCTTT
. TRBJ2-1 TRBV19 few CASSPLADLSYNEQFF TGTGCCAGTAGTCCTCTGGCTGACTTGTCCTACAATGAGCAGTTCTTC
. TRBJ1-2 TRBV12-5 many CASGPGNPTNYGYTF TGTGCTAGTGGTCCGGGGAACCCCACTAACTATGGCTACACCTTC
TRBD1 TRBJ2-2 TRBV4-1 many CASSPLGQGNTGELFF TGCGCCAGCAGCCCCCTGGGACAGGGTAACACCGGGGAGCTGTTTTTT
TRBD2 TRBJ2-2 TRBV27 . CASSLSAVAGYTGELFF TGTGCCAGCAGTTTATCGGCGGTAGCGGGTTACACCGGGGAGCTGTTTTTT
. TRBJ1-5 TRBV30 few CAWSRTGMGQPQHF TGTGCCTGGAGTCGAACAGGAATGGGTCAGCCCCAGCATTTT
. TRBJ1-5 TRBV7-8 many CASSPRTAEFQPQHF TGTGCCAGCAGTCCAAGGACAGCGGAGTTTCAGCCCCAGCATTTT
TRBD1 TRBJ2-3 TRBV6-5 many CASRDRAADTQYF TGTGCCAGTCGGGACAGGGCGGCAGATACGCAGTATTTT
. TRBJ1-1 TRBV20-1 many CSAEASEAFF TGCAGTGCTGAGGCCTCTGAAGCTTTCTTT
. TRBJ2-4 TRBV28 many CASSSDKLIAKNIQYF TGTGCCAGCAGTTCCGACAAGTTGATAGCCAAAAACATTCAGTACTTC
TRBD1 TRBJ1-5 TRBV11-2 . CASSQDRRNQPQHF TGTGCCAGCAGCCAGGACAGGAGGAATCAGCCCCAGCATTTT
TRBD2 TRBJ2-7 TRBV6-2/TRBV6-3 many CASSYLLAGEYEQYF TGTGCCAGCAGTTACCTACTAGCGGGAGAGTACGAGCAGTACTTC
. TRBJ2-2 TRBV28 many CASSIGIANTGELFF TGTGCCAGCAGTATAGGAATCGCGAACACCGGGGAGCTGTTTTTT
TRBD1 TRBJ1-1 TRBV5-1 many CASTGQGGSEAFF TGCGCCAGCACCGGACAGGGGGGATCTGAAGCTTTCTTT
. TRBJ2-2 TRBV9 many CASSVKADEDTGELFF TGTGCCAGCAGCGTAAAGGCCGATGAGGACACCGGGGAGCTGTTTTTT
. TRBJ2-2 TRBV7-9 . CTSTKVGGGELFF TGTACCAGCACCAAGGTCGGGGGCGGGGAGCTGTTTTTT
. TRBJ2-1 TRBV29-1 few CSVEEWDKNEQFF TGCAGCGTTGAAGAATGGGACAAGAATGAGCAGTTCTTC
. TRBJ2-7 TRBV7-2 many CASSPWEAVDEQYF TGTGCCAGCAGCCCCTGGGAGGCCGTTGACGAGCAGTACTTC
. TRBJ2-7 TRBV5-1 many CASSGLADIDEQYF TGCGCCAGCAGCGGGCTAGCAGATATCGACGAGCAGTACTTC
TRBD1 TRBJ1-5 TRBV30 few CAWRDRGLGNQPQHF TGTGCCTGGAGGGACAGGGGGTTGGGCAATCAGCCCCAGCATTTT
TRBD1 TRBJ2-1 TRBV19 many CASSDDRGPYNEQFF TGTGCCAGTAGTGACGACAGGGGTCCCTACAATGAGCAGTTCTTC
TRBD1 TRBJ2-7 TRBV7-2 many CASTPGQGEQYF TGTGCCAGCACACCCGGACAGGGGGAGCAGTACTTC
. TRBJ2-7 TRBV5-4 many CASSLRGADEQYF TGTGCCAGCAGCTTGAGGGGGGCCGACGAGCAGTACTTC